A single sample is the source of the 32 T cell receptor beta chains below, sequenced in a study of shared clonotypes between healthy human individuals. TCRdb's table, derived via immunoSEQ multiplex PCR, lists solely in-frame clones and lacks some. Here the sample spans about 2.4 million clones, roughly 92% being singletons. Sequenced input: naive CD4+ T cells sorted from blood. Subset here: CD45RA+ positively selected. These receptors were collected from a man younger than 35 in good health.

The rearrangement links TRBV5-5 to TRBJ2-2; the D gene is possibly TRBD2 (5 bases). V lost 0 bases and J lost 5, with 14 bases in between. CDR1 SGHKS and CDR2 YYEKEE come from the germline V gene (reference sequence). The CDR3 runs to 16 residues. Here the CDR3 reads CASSLARGWATGELFF. The CDR3, as DNA: TGTGCCAGCAGCTTGGCTCGCGGGTGGGCGACCGGGGAGCTGTTTTTT.

The CDR3: CASSPLGATEAFF. CDR3 DNA: TGTGCCAGCTCACCCCTGGGGGCCACTGAAGCTTTCTTT. The chain uses TRBV18 and TRBJ1-1, with D perhaps TRBD1 (6 bases). Germline V gene sequence: CDR1 KGHSH, CDR2 LQKENI. The V and J ends lost 3 bases and 4 bases respectively, with 9 bases between them. The CDR3 runs to 13 residues.

CDR3 DNA: TGTGCCAGCAGTCTAAGGACCGAGCTCTCTGGAAACACCATATATTTT. This sequence encodes CASSLRTELSGNTIYF. The chain carries TRBV28 and TRBJ1-3, with D uncertain. The CDR3 is made up of 16 amino acids. The ends were cut back, 5 bases at V and 0 bases at J, with 14 bases in the middle. CDR1 is MDHEN and CDR2 is SYDVKM in the germline V gene.

The chain employs TRBV6-6 and TRBJ1-4; D possibly corresponds to TRBD1 (6 bases). With 4 bases removed from V and 5 bases from J, the gap between germline ends came to 8 bases. The CDR3 covers 13 residues. Per germline, CDR1 MNHNY and CDR2 SVGAGI (reference sequence). The CDR3 nucleotides are TGTGCCAGCAGTTCCACAGGGAATGAAAAACTGTTTTTT. Its translation: CASSSTGNEKLFF.

The chain links TRBV4-1 to TRBJ1-2; D possibly corresponds to TRBD1 (6 bases). This CDR3 contains 16 residues. The germline gives CDR1 MGHRA, CDR2 YSYEKL. The germline V and J ends were trimmed by 3 bases and 6 bases, with 20 bases remaining between them. CDR3: CASSHFQTGRKNGYTF. In DNA form, the CDR3 reads TGCGCCAGCAGCCACTTTCAGACAGGTCGTAAGAATGGCTACACCTTC.

V is TRBV7-2 and J is TRBJ2-7, with TRBD1 identical over 9 bases. V lost 0 bases and J lost 4; bases outside the gene matches: 4. CDR1 and CDR2 from the germline V gene are SGHTA and FQGNSA. The CDR3 loop spans 15 amino acids. The CDR3 protein is CASSLAGTGWYEQYF. As DNA, the CDR3 is TGTGCCAGCAGCTTAGCGGGGACAGGGTGGTACGAGCAGTACTTC.

Regarding this clone: Other DNA variants within this sample encode the same CDR3. The chain employs TRBV18 and TRBJ1-5; maybe TRBD1 (6 bases). The germline V gene encodes CDR1 KGHSH and CDR2 LQKENI. Trimming cost V 5 bases and J 5 bases, with 10 bases left between them. This CDR3 is 13 amino acids long. CDR3 sequence (DNA): TGTGCCAGCTCAAGCTCAGGGGATCAGCCCCAGCATTTT. It translates to CASSSSGDQPQHF.

The gene calls are TRBV6-1 and TRBJ1-6; D not certain. Trimming removed 5 bases from V and 8 bases from J, with 10 bases in between. The CDR3 contains 13 residues. CDR1 MNHNS and CDR2 SASEGT come from the germline V gene. The CDR3 sequence is CASSIREDSPLHF. The CDR3 bases are TGTGCCAGCAGTATTAGAGAGGATTCACCCCTCCACTTT.

The rearrangement uses TRBV5-6 and TRBJ1-2; 7 bases are a match to TRBD1. Germline V gene data show CDR1 as SGHDT and CDR2 as YYEEEE. CDR3 length: 14 amino acids. The V segment lost 4 bases and the J segment 6 bases; nucleotides outside the gene matches: 9. DNA for the CDR3: TGTGCCAGCAGCACCGGACAGGTGTCCGATGGCTACACCTTC. Its protein product is CASSTGQVSDGYTF.

The rearrangement joins TRBV29-1 to TRBJ2-5, with a tentative D call TRBD2 (5 bases). Germline CDR1 reads SQVTM; CDR2 reads ANQGSEA. Trimming took off 7 bases at V and 7 bases at J, with 22 bases between the two ends. This CDR3 has 14 amino acids. CDR3 nucleotides: TGCAGCGCCGTTGCTGGGGTAGCGAGGGCGACCCAGTACTTC. Translated, it gives CSAVAGVARATQYF.

J is TRBJ1-6 and V is TRBV4-1, with TRBD1 matching over 9 bases. Germline CDR1 and CDR2: MGHRA and YSYEKL. The junction had 3 bases not matched to a gene; V was cut back by 2 bases and J by 7 bases. This CDR3 has 15 residues. CDR3 protein: CASSQLGQGNSPLHF. CDR3 DNA sequence: TGCGCCAGCAGCCAATTGGGACAGGGAAATTCACCCCTCCACTTT.

The V call is TRBV13, the J call TRBJ2-3; D is perhaps TRBD1 (6 bases). Trimming took 5 bases from V and 5 from J, leaving 20 bases between them. CDR1 is PRHDT, CDR2 FYEKMQ, per germline (reference sequence). The CDR3 runs to 16 residues. The CDR3 here is CASSPKGQPSGDTQYF. For the CDR3, the DNA is TGTGCCAGCAGCCCAAAAGGACAGCCCTCGGGAGATACGCAGTATTTT.

The rearrangement uses TRBV5-6 and TRBJ2-1, with D tentatively TRBD2 (7 bases). V lost 3 bases and J 12 bases, leaving 10 bases between the germline ends. CDR1 SGHDT and CDR2 YYEEEE come from the germline V gene. CDR3 length: 11 amino acids. In DNA form, the CDR3 reads TGTGCCAGCAGCTGGGGAGGGGGGCAGTTCTTC. This encodes CASSWGGGQFF.

The V and J genes are TRBV9 and TRBJ2-1, with TRBD2 matching over 10 bases. V lost 0 bases to trimming and J lost 6 bases; unmatched junction nucleotides: 12. From germline, CDR1 is SGDLS and CDR2 YYNGEE. The CDR3 length is 18 residues. The CDR3 here is CASSVGLASGRQFNEQFF. The DNA for the CDR3 is TGTGCCAGCAGCGTAGGGTTGGCTAGCGGGAGACAATTCAATGAGCAGTTCTTC.

The chain combines TRBV19 with TRBJ2-1, with 8 bases fitting TRBD2. The CDR3 covers 14 residues. Germline lookup yields CDR1 LNHDA and CDR2 SQIVND (reference sequence). V was pared by 5 bases and J by 9 bases, with 9 bases of the junction left unmatched. The CDR3 loop reads CASSLGLASTEQFF. CDR3 coding DNA: TGTGCCAGTAGTCTCGGACTAGCCTCCACTGAGCAGTTCTTC.

The V and J genes are TRBV6-1 and TRBJ2-5; 9 bases are shared with TRBD2. The germline gives CDR1 MNHNS, CDR2 SASEGT. The CDR3 is made up of 14 amino acids. The ends lost 4 bases at V and 4 bases at J; junction bases unmatched: 4. CDR3 coding DNA: TGTGCCAGCAGTGGGACTAGCGTTGGAGAGACCCAGTACTTC. This encodes CASSGTSVGETQYF.

CDR3 DNA sequence: TGTGCCAGCAAGGGGGATAACACCGGGGAGCTGTTTTTT. It codes for CASKGDNTGELFF. The chain joins TRBV2 to TRBJ2-2; possibly TRBD1 for D (6 bases). The CDR3 has 13 amino acids. V was trimmed by 7 bases and J by 2 bases, leaving 8 bases between them. Germline CDR1 SNHLY, CDR2 FYNNEI.

The chain recombines TRBV2 with TRBJ2-1; D is uncertain. Germline V gene lookup returns CDR1 SNHLY and CDR2 FYNNEI. This CDR3 has 14 amino acids. V was cut by 3 bases and J by 4 bases, with 10 bases left in between. In DNA, the CDR3 is TGTGCCAGCAGTGAGGCACAGAGTTACAATGAGCAGTTCTTC. The encoded protein is CASSEAQSYNEQFF.

The J gene is TRBJ2-5, the V gene TRBV5-6; no firm D call. V lost 9 bases, J lost 2 bases, and 11 bases lay in between. Germline V gene data show CDR1 as SGHDT and CDR2 as YYEEEE. The CDR3 has 12 residues. The CDR3 bases are TGTGCCACCCGGGTCAAGCAAGAGACCCAGTACTTC. Its translation is CATRVKQETQYF.

V gene TRBV19 combines with J gene TRBJ2-4; 9 bases line up with TRBD2. This CDR3 has 18 amino acids. The V gene end was trimmed by 1 base and the J gene end by 8 bases; junction bases not matched to a gene: 15. Germline V gene data show CDR1 as LNHDA and CDR2 as SQIVND (reference sequence). The CDR3 is CASSIGRGSRGGGYIQYF. DNA for the CDR3: TGTGCCAGTAGTATAGGTCGAGGTTCGCGGGGGGGCGGGTACATTCAGTACTTC.

V gene TRBV5-1 combines with J gene TRBJ1-2; 9 bases match TRBD1. There are 15 residues in the CDR3. V shed 4 bases and J 4 bases; nucleotides not matched to a gene: 8. Germline CDR1 is SGHRS and CDR2 is YFSETQ. CDR3 residues: CASSGNRGQGYGYTF. CDR3 in DNA: TGCGCCAGCAGCGGAAACAGGGGGCAGGGCTATGGCTACACCTTC. Together with reference TRBV5-1 and TRBJ1-2, the CDR3 gives the full variable domain: KAGVTQTPRYLIKTRGQQVTLSCSPISGHRSVSWYQQTPGQGLQFLFEYFSETQRNKGNFPGRFSGRQFSNSRSEMNVSTLELGDSALYLCASSGNRGQGYGYTFGSGTRLTVV.

The V and J genes are TRBV28 and TRBJ2-5; possibly TRBD2 for D (5 bases). V lost 2 bases to trimming and J lost 2 bases, with 12 bases between them. This CDR3 spans 15 amino acids. Looked up from germline, CDR1 is MDHEN and CDR2 is SYDVKM. Here the CDR3 reads CASSLRERGQETQYF. CDR3 nucleotide sequence: TGTGCCAGCAGTTTAAGGGAGCGTGGTCAAGAGACCCAGTACTTC.

A single count supports this clone. The chain combines TRBV9 with TRBJ2-1; possibly TRBD1 for D (5 bases). The CDR3 consists of 12 residues. Germline-derived CDR1 and CDR2 are SGDLS and YYNGEE. Trimming took off 4 bases at V and 10 bases at J, with 12 bases between the two ends. CDR3 protein: CASSTRAGEQFF. The DNA of the CDR3 is TGTGCCAGCAGCACCAGGGCCGGGGAGCAGTTCTTC. The full variable domain, in which reference TRBV9 and TRBJ2-1 provide the parts outside the CDR3, is DSGVTQTPKHLITATGQRVTLRCSPRSGDLSVYWYQQSLDQGLQFLIQYYNGEERAKGNILERFSAQQFPDLHSELNLSSLELGDSALYFCASSTRAGEQFFGPGTRLTVL.

This chain links TRBV27 with TRBJ2-5, with 13 bases matching TRBD2. J lost 5 bases, V lost 5 bases, and 8 bases had no gene match. Germline V lookup: CDR1 MNHEY, CDR2 SMNVEV (reference sequence). CDR3 length: 16 amino acids. CDR3 protein: CASSPGLAGNMETQYF. CDR3 DNA sequence: TGTGCCAGCAGTCCGGGACTAGCGGGAAACATGGAGACCCAGTACTTC.

The CDR3 DNA reads TGTGCCAGCAGCTTAACGGGAGACGGGACCGGGGAGCTGTTTTTT. Translated: CASSLTGDGTGELFF. The chain employs TRBV5-4 and TRBJ2-2; a weak D match, TRBD2 (6 bases). This CDR3 contains 15 residues. CDR1 SGHNT and CDR2 YYREEE come from the germline V gene (reference sequence). V was cut by 2 bases and J by 5 bases, with 13 bases left in between.

With respect to this clone: This same CDR3 is encoded by further DNA sequences in the sample. The chain is built from TRBV10-3 and TRBJ2-1, with 9 bases identical to TRBD2. The ends lost 2 bases at V and 1 base at J; junction bases unmatched: 0. The germline V gene encodes CDR1 ENHRY and CDR2 SYGVKD. CDR3 length: 15 residues. The CDR3 loop reads CAISESGGSYNEQFF. The CDR3 coding sequence is TGTGCCATCAGTGAGAGCGGGGGGTCCTACAATGAGCAGTTCTTC.

J is TRBJ2-1 and V is TRBV9; D may be TRBD2 (5 bases). The CDR3 has 16 residues. V lost 4 bases to trimming and J lost 8 bases, with 22 bases between them. The germline CDR1 and CDR2 sequences are SGDLS and YYNGEE. DNA of the CDR3: TGTGCCAGCAGCAGAAGGGTAGTGGGGAGCGGTGATGAGCAGTTCTTC. It yields the protein CASSRRVVGSGDEQFF.

The gene calls are TRBV11-2 and TRBJ2-6; D may correspond to TRBD1 or TRBD2 (6 bases each). Germline CDR1 reads SGHAT; CDR2 reads FQNNGV. The CDR3 has 15 amino acids. Deletions cut 5 bases from V and 3 bases from J, with 11 bases between. CDR3 nucleotides: TGTGCCAGCAGCACTAGGGGGGTTGGGGCCAACGTCCTGACTTTC. This translates into CASSTRGVGANVLTF. Looking up the rest from reference TRBV11-2 and TRBJ2-6 gives the full variable domain: EAGVAQSPRYKIIEKRQSVAFWCNPISGHATLYWYQQILGQGPKLLIQFQNNGVVDDSQLPKDRFSAERLKGVDSTLKIQPAKLEDSAVYLCASSTRGVGANVLTFGAGSRLTVL.

The rearrangement links TRBV7-9 to TRBJ2-5; 8 bases line up with TRBD1. This CDR3 has 15 residues. V lost 5 bases, J lost 2 bases, and 7 bases stayed unmatched. Per germline, CDR1 SEHNR and CDR2 FQNEAQ (reference sequence). CDR3: CASSPRTGQQETQYF. The CDR3 DNA reads TGTGCCAGCAGCCCACGGACAGGGCAGCAAGAGACCCAGTACTTC.

Notes on this clone: The same CDR3 arises from other DNA sequences in this sample as well. The CDR3 loop reads CASSIGGTTNEKLFF. The CDR3, as DNA: TGTGCCAGTAGTATTGGGGGCACGACTAATGAAAAACTGTTTTTT. The V gene is TRBV19, the J gene TRBJ1-4, with a weak D call TRBD1 (6 bases). This CDR3 contains 15 residues. CDR1 LNHDA and CDR2 SQIVND come from the germline V gene (reference sequence). Trimming removed 3 bases at V and 2 bases at J, with 10 bases between.

The chain has TRBV9 and TRBJ2-3; D gene uncertain. V was pared by 0 bases and J by 4 bases, with 9 bases between. The CDR3 runs 14 residues. Germline CDR1 is SGDLS and CDR2 is YYNGEE. The CDR3 reads CASSVVTPADTQYF. The DNA of the CDR3 is TGTGCCAGCAGCGTAGTAACCCCGGCAGATACGCAGTATTTT.

The chain recombines TRBV11-3 with TRBJ2-7; D is undetermined. The ends were cut back, 0 bases at V and 5 bases at J, with 8 bases in the middle. CDR3 length: 13 amino acids. Germline-derived CDR1 and CDR2 are SGHNT and YENEEA. Here the CDR3 DNA reads TGTGCCAGCAGCTTAGATTCCCCCGACGAGCAGTACTTC. It encodes CASSLDSPDEQYF.